The 21 T cell receptor beta chains below come from one sample, sequenced in a study of shared clonotypes between healthy human individuals. This table comes from immunoSEQ multiplex PCR, and its TCRdb copy is limited to in-frame clones, with some not included. The sample includes about 470,000 clones, about 85% seen only once; the top ten take under 15%. Input material: PBMCs. Receptors were obtained from a woman aged 40 to 49 in good health. Some clones in this sample may be carry-over from other donors' samples.

The rearrangement uses TRBV14 and TRBJ1-2; a possible D gene is TRBD1 (5 bases). Trimming left V 4 bases short and J 4 bases short, with 13 bases between. The CDR3 has 14 amino acids. The germline gives CDR1 SGHDN, CDR2 FVKESK. CDR3 DNA sequence: TGTGCCAGCAGCCCAACCGGGACGGTCTATGGCTACACCTTC. This sequence encodes CASSPTGTVYGYTF.

The V and J genes are TRBV29-1 and TRBJ2-5; no reliable D call. The CDR3 length is 13 residues. The germline V gene has CDR1 SQVTM and CDR2 ANQGSEA. The germline V and J ends were trimmed by 7 bases and 0 bases, with 12 bases remaining between them. CDR3 sequence (DNA): TGCAGCGGTGGAAGGGCGTACCAAGAGACCCAGTACTTC. Its translation is CSGGRAYQETQYF.

The chain is built from TRBV28 and TRBJ1-5; D is undetermined. This CDR3 is 12 amino acids long. Germline assignment: CDR1 MDHEN and CDR2 SYDVKM. Trimming cost V 8 bases and J 3 bases, with 8 bases left between them. The CDR3 DNA follows: TGTGCCAGCGCAGTAAACAATCAGCCCCAGCATTTT. This gives the protein CASAVNNQPQHF.

In this sample, this clone turned up a few times. The CDR3 reads CASSIVASGSIPTDTQYF. The CDR3 nucleotides read TGTGCCAGTAGTATAGTGGCTAGCGGGAGCATCCCCACAGATACGCAGTATTTT. This sequence joins TRBV19 and TRBJ2-3, with 10 bases that match TRBD2. The CDR3 contains 18 residues. After removal of 1 base from V and 2 bases from J, the junction contained 9 bases not matched to a gene. CDR1 LNHDA and CDR2 SQIVND come from the germline V gene (reference sequence).

This rearrangement joins TRBV19 to TRBJ2-3, with no clear D. With 5 bases removed from V and 4 bases from J, the gap between germline ends came to 4 bases. The CDR3 consists of 11 residues. CDR1 is LNHDA, CDR2 SQIVND, per germline (reference sequence). The CDR3 protein is CASSYSDTQYF. The DNA for the CDR3 is TGTGCCAGTAGTTATTCAGATACGCAGTATTTT. Full variable domain (outside the CDR3, taken from reference TRBV19 and TRBJ2-3): DGGITQSPKYLFRKEGQNVTLSCEQNLNHDAMYWYRQDPGQGLRLIYYSQIVNDFQKGDIAEGYSVSREKKESFPLTVTSAQKNPTAFYLCASSYSDTQYFGPGTRLTVL.

This clone was seen only a few times. The genes are TRBV2 and TRBJ1-1; TRBD1 aligns across 11 bases. This CDR3 comprises 16 residues. Germline CDR1 and CDR2: SNHLY and FYNNEI. V gave up 4 bases and J gave up 4 bases; unmatched junction bases: 8. The CDR3 spells CASSVGQGARGTEAFF. The CDR3 bases are TGTGCCAGCAGTGTAGGACAGGGGGCGCGGGGCACTGAAGCTTTCTTT.

This rearrangement joins TRBV23-1 to TRBJ2-5; D is undetermined. With the DNA end fitting TRBJ2-7 better, the J assignment may be wrong. TRBV23-1 is marked as an open reading frame, function uncertain. The CDR3 runs 13 residues. As DNA, the CDR3 is TGCGCCAGCATTGAAGGGATCCCCTACGAGCAGTACTTC. Its protein product is CASIEGIPYEQYF.

This chain links TRBV19 with TRBJ2-1, with 8 bases that match TRBD2. Germline trimming cut 6 bases from V and 9 bases from J; bases unmatched to any gene: 13. This CDR3 region has 15 residues. CDR1 and CDR2 from the germline V gene are LNHDA and SQIVND (reference sequence). The CDR3 protein is CASREGTSGISEQFF. As DNA, the CDR3 is TGTGCCAGTAGGGAAGGGACTAGTGGCATCAGTGAGCAGTTCTTC.

This rearrangement joins TRBV5-1 to TRBJ2-7; D call uncertain. Trimming shortened V by 4 bases and J by 0 bases, and 14 bases separated the two germline ends. CDR3 size: 15 residues. The germline CDR1 and CDR2 sequences are SGHRS and YFSETQ. The CDR3: CASSPQPQSSYEQYF. CDR3 nucleotides: TGCGCCAGCAGCCCCCAACCGCAAAGCTCCTACGAGCAGTACTTC. The full variable domain, its missing parts supplied by reference TRBV5-1 and TRBJ2-7, is KAGVTQTPRYLIKTRGQQVTLSCSPISGHRSVSWYQQTPGQGLQFLFEYFSETQRNKGNFPGRFSGRQFSNSRSEMNVSTLELGDSALYLCASSPQPQSSYEQYFGPGTRLTVT.

Only a few counts were recorded for this clone. This chain uses TRBV27 with TRBJ2-7; D unclear. Trimming stripped 4 bases from V and 10 bases from J, with 11 bases between. Germline loops: CDR1 MNHEY, CDR2 SMNVEV (reference sequence). This CDR3 region has 11 residues. CDR3 sequence (DNA): TGTGCCAGCAGTTCCCGGACGATACAGTACTTC. Translating it yields CASSSRTIQYF.

This chain joins TRBV6-1 and TRBJ1-2; 8 positions match TRBD1. The CDR3 sequence is 13 residues long. Trimming cost V 7 bases and J 6 bases; bases outside gene matches: 7. Germline CDR1 reads MNHNS; CDR2 reads SASEGT. CDR3 in amino acids: CASTPGQADGYTF. DNA of the CDR3: TGTGCCAGCACCCCGGGACAGGCTGATGGCTACACCTTC.

V and J are TRBV6-5 and TRBJ1-2, with D perhaps TRBD1 (6 bases). Germline loops: CDR1 MNHEY, CDR2 SVGAGI. The CDR3 is 12 residues long. Trimming cost V 7 bases and J 8 bases, with 14 bases left between them. The CDR3: CASTLQGSGYTF. The CDR3 nucleotides read TGTGCCAGCACCTTACAGGGTAGCGGCTACACCTTC.

The chain recombines TRBV25-1 with TRBJ1-2; 7 bases align to TRBD1. V lost 6 bases and J lost 2; bases outside the gene matches: 6. Germline V gives CDR1 MGHDK, CDR2 SYGVNS. CDR3 size: 14 residues. CDR3 nucleotides: TGTGCCAGCAGCACCCCGACAGGGAACTATGGCTACACCTTC. Protein: CASSTPTGNYGYTF.

This chain uses TRBV6-5 with TRBJ1-3; the match to TRBD1 covers 8 bases. Germline CDR1 and CDR2: MNHEY and SVGAGI. The CDR3 has 13 residues. After removal of 5 bases from V and 9 bases from J, the junction contained 6 bases not matched to a gene. CDR3 sequence reads: CASSPGQGLTIYF. The CDR3 DNA reads TGTGCCAGCAGTCCCGGACAGGGTCTCACCATATATTTT.

The V and J genes are TRBV28 and TRBJ2-7; TRBD2 matches at 16 bases. V shed 2 bases and J 3 bases; nucleotides not matched to a gene: 7. This CDR3 has 18 amino acids. Germline-derived CDR1 and CDR2 are MDHEN and SYDVKM. The CDR3 loop is CASSLLGLAGGPYYEQYF. Written as DNA, the CDR3 is TGTGCCAGCAGTTTACTGGGACTAGCGGGAGGGCCTTACTACGAGCAGTACTTC.

V is TRBV9 and J is TRBJ1-5; 7 positions agree with TRBD1. The CDR3 totals 15 residues. V shed 4 bases and J 2 bases; nucleotides not matched to a gene: 6. Germline CDR1 is SGDLS and CDR2 is YYNGEE. This chain's CDR3 is CASSTTGDGNQPQHF. For the CDR3, the DNA is TGTGCCAGCAGCACCACAGGGGACGGCAATCAGCCCCAGCATTTT. The whole variable domain, remainder taken from reference TRBV9 and TRBJ1-5, is DSGVTQTPKHLITATGQRVTLRCSPRSGDLSVYWYQQSLDQGLQFLIQYYNGEERAKGNILERFSAQQFPDLHSELNLSSLELGDSALYFCASSTTGDGNQPQHFGDGTRLSIL.

On this clone itself: The same CDR3 can be traced to other DNA sequences in this sample. The CDR3 sequence is CASSGSSYNEQFF. The CDR3 nucleotides are TGTGCCAGCTCCGGGAGCTCCTACAATGAGCAGTTCTTC. The rearrangement joins TRBV9 to TRBJ2-1; D is possibly TRBD2 (6 bases). Germline V gives CDR1 SGDLS, CDR2 YYNGEE. The CDR3 sequence is 13 residues long. Trimming took 7 bases from V and 0 from J, leaving 8 bases between them. Combining the CDR3 with reference TRBV9 and TRBJ2-1 gives the whole variable domain DSGVTQTPKHLITATGQRVTLRCSPRSGDLSVYWYQQSLDQGLQFLIQYYNGEERAKGNILERFSAQQFPDLHSELNLSSLELGDSALYFCASSGSSYNEQFFGPGTRLTVL.

This clone showed up many times. This sequence joins TRBV5-1 and TRBJ1-2, with 11 bases that match TRBD1. V trimming: 4 bases; J trimming: 5 bases; junction bases outside the gene matches: 4. This CDR3 is built from 14 residues. Germline CDR1 reads SGHRS; CDR2 reads YFSETQ. The CDR3 nucleotides read TGCGCCAGCAGCCGGGACAGGGGGAGATATGGCTACACCTTC. Protein product: CASSRDRGRYGYTF.

A note on this clone: The identical CDR3 is also encoded by other nucleotide sequences in the sample. J is TRBJ1-2 and V is TRBV29-1; 8 bases align to TRBD1. Germline-derived CDR1 and CDR2 are SQVTM and ANQGSEA. The CDR3 consists of 13 residues. The J segment lost 8 bases and the V segment lost 0 bases, leaving 5 bases of the junction unmatched. In nucleotides, the CDR3 is TGCAGCGTTGAAGAGGTACAGGGGGGGGGCTACACCTTC. Protein: CSVEEVQGGGYTF.

This chain connects TRBV11-2 to TRBJ1-1, with D perhaps matching TRBD1 (5 bases). Germline-derived CDR1 and CDR2 are SGHAT and FQNNGV. V lost 0 bases to trimming and J lost 7 bases, with 15 bases between them. The CDR3 runs 15 residues. Here the CDR3 DNA reads TGTGCCAGCAGCTTAGACCTGCTGGGAACAGGTGAAGCTTTCTTT. Translating gives CASSLDLLGTGEAFF.

V is TRBV19 and J is TRBJ2-3, with D perhaps TRBD1 or TRBD2 (5 bases each). The CDR3 is 13 residues long. The ends were cut back, 10 bases at V and 3 bases at J, with 14 bases in the middle. From germline, CDR1 is LNHDA and CDR2 SQIVND (reference sequence). The CDR3 spells CATRGVGTDTQYF. CDR3 DNA sequence: TGTGCCACCCGGGGCGTGGGGACAGATACGCAGTATTTT.